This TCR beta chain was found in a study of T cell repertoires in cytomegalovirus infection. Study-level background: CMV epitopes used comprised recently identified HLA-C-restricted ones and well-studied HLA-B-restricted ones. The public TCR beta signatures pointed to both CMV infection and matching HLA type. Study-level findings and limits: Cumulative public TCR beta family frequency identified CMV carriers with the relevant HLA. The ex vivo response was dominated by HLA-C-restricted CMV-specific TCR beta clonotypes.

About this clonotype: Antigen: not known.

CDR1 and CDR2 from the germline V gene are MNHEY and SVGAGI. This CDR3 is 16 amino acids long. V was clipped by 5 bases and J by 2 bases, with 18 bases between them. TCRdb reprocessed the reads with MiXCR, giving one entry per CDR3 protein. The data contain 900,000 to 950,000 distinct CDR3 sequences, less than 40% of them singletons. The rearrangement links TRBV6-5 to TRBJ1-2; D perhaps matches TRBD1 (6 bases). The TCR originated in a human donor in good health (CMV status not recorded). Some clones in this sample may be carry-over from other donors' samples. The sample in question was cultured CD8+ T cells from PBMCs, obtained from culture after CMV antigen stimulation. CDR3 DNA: TGTGCCAGCAGTCAACTCTCCGGGACATCGAACTATGGCTACACCTTC. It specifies CASSQLSGTSNYGYTF.